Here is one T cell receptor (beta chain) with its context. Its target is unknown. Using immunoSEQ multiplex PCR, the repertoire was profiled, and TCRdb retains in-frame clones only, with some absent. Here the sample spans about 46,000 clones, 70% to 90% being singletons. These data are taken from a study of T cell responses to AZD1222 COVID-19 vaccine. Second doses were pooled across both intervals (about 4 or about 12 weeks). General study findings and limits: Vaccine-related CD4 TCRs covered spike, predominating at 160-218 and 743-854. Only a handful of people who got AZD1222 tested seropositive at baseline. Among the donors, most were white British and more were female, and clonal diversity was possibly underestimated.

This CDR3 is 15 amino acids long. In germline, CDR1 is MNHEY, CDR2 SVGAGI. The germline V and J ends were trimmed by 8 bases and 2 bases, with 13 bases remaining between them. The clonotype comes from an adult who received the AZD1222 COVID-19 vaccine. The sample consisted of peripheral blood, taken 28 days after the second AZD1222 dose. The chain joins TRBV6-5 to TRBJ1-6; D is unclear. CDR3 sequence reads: CASLSGSTYNSPLHF. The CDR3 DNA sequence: TGTGCCAGCCTGTCGGGGAGCACCTATAATTCACCCCTCCACTTT.